Following are 16 T cell receptor beta chains from one sample sequenced in a study of cytomegalovirus exposure and HLA in healthy donors. The PCR ran on 60 Vbeta and 13 Jbeta primers. Clones were read by immunoSEQ multiplex PCR, and TCRdb kept only the in-frame ones, dropping some. The sample includes around 200,000 clones, approximately 70% seen only once; the top ten take 2.5% to 3%. Sequences were obtained from PBMCs. These receptors came from a man aged 35 to 55 in good health and CMV-seropositive.

The CDR3: CASSLDLPSATTDTQYF. The CDR3, as DNA: TGTGCCAGCAGCTTAGATCTCCCTAGCGCTACCACAGATACGCAGTATTTT. The V and J genes are TRBV11-2 and TRBJ2-3; the D gene is possibly TRBD2 (6 bases). The CDR3 contains 17 residues. V was trimmed by 0 bases and J by 2 bases, leaving 15 bases between them. CDR1 and CDR2 (germline): SGHAT, FQNNGV.

This clone turned up a few times. The gene calls are TRBV5-1 and TRBJ1-1, with 7 bases matching TRBD1. The V and J ends lost 4 bases and 1 base, in that order; junction bases with no gene match: 4. CDR1 and CDR2 (germline): SGHRS, YFSETQ. The CDR3 runs 14 residues. The CDR3 reads CASSTGVENTEAFF. The CDR3 DNA reads as TGCGCCAGCAGCACAGGGGTCGAGAACACTGAAGCTTTCTTT.

V usage is TRBV5-1 and J usage is TRBJ2-3; 7 bases align to TRBD1. With V trimmed by 0 bases and J by 8 bases, 6 bases remained unmatched. The CDR3 extends over 14 amino acids. Germline V gives CDR1 SGHRS, CDR2 YFSETQ. CDR3 DNA sequence: TGCGCCAGCAGCTTGGGAGGGCAGGGGGTTACGCAGTATTTT. It is translated as CASSLGGQGVTQYF.

J is TRBJ2-3 and V is TRBV7-9; 7 nucleotides match TRBD1. The CDR3 extends over 15 amino acids. The germline gives CDR1 SEHNR, CDR2 FQNEAQ (reference sequence). J gave up 0 bases and V 2 bases, and 2 bases lay outside the gene matches. CDR3 sequence reads: CASSLSGGSTDTQYF. In nucleotides, the CDR3 is TGTGCCAGCAGCTTATCAGGGGGTAGCACAGATACGCAGTATTTT. Supplemented by reference TRBV7-9 and TRBJ2-3, the full variable domain reads DTGVSQNPRHKITKRGQNVTFRCDPISEHNRLYWYRQTLGQGPEFLTYFQNEAQLEKSRLLSDRFSAERPKGSFSTLEIQRTEQGDSAMYLCASSLSGGSTDTQYFGPGTRLTVL.

The chain links TRBV18 to TRBJ1-5; D is uncertain. V was clipped by 3 bases and J by 3 bases, with 15 bases between them. The germline gives CDR1 KGHSH, CDR2 LQKENI. This CDR3 is built from 16 residues. CDR3 region: CASSPNSRVVNQPQHF. The CDR3 nucleotides read TGTGCCAGCTCACCGAATTCGAGGGTGGTCAATCAGCCCCAGCATTTT.

The chain couples TRBV6-5 to TRBJ1-4; TRBD1 aligns across 7 bases. After removal of 5 bases from V and 6 bases from J, the junction contained 9 bases not matched to a gene. Per the germline V gene, CDR1 is MNHEY and CDR2 is SVGAGI. The CDR3 runs 15 residues. The CDR3 is CASSTRQGQDEKLFF. CDR3 bases: TGTGCCAGCAGTACACGACAGGGTCAGGATGAAAAACTGTTTTTT.

Here the CDR3 DNA reads TGCACCAGCAGCCAAGATCTAGCAGCGCTTTCCTACGAGCAGTACTTC. This translates into CTSSQDLAALSYEQYF. The genes are TRBV1 and TRBJ2-5; TRBD2, the table's D call, lacks a check against the DNA. The DNA end is more similar to TRBJ2-7, so the J call may be wrong. TRBV1 corresponds to a pseudogene. The CDR3 sequence is 16 residues long.

The rearrangement uses TRBV5-8 and TRBJ1-1; the D gene is possibly TRBD1 (6 bases). The V end lost 0 bases, the J end lost 4 bases, and 13 bases lay between the germline ends. Germline CDR1 is SGHTS and CDR2 is YDEGEE. The CDR3 length is 15 residues. As DNA, the CDR3 is TGTGCCAGCAGCTTGGTGAGGGGGTTGGGCACTGAAGCTTTCTTT. This encodes CASSLVRGLGTEAFF.

V gene TRBV5-4 combines with J gene TRBJ1-1; TRBD1 is a possible D gene (6 bases). Germline CDR1 and CDR2: SGHNT and YYREEE (reference sequence). Trimming left V 0 bases short and J 1 base short, with 10 bases between. The CDR3 spans 15 residues. CDR3 nucleotide sequence: TGTGCCAGCAGCTTGGGTGGGGGGGCGAACACTGAAGCTTTCTTT. This translates into CASSLGGGANTEAFF.

This clone appeared a few times. One end of the junction fails to match germline, which may point to a read error. The chain carries TRBV7-9 and TRBJ2-2; TRBD1 matches at 7 bases. Germline V lookup: CDR1 SEHNR, CDR2 FQNEAQ (reference sequence). This CDR3 comprises 15 residues. The CDR3 reads CSSRRDTGVAGELFF. CDR3 sequence (DNA): TGTTCCAGCAGGCGAGATACAGGGGTGGCCGGGGAGCTGTTTTTT.

The rearrangement links TRBV5-5 to TRBJ2-3; perhaps TRBD2 as D (6 bases). V lost 0 bases and J lost 8, with 19 bases in between. CDR1 and CDR2 from the germline V gene are SGHKS and YYEKEE (reference sequence). This CDR3 has 16 amino acids. As DNA, the CDR3 is TGTGCCAGCAGCTTGGGGTTAGCGGCCACTCTGGCTACGCAGTATTTT. This sequence encodes CASSLGLAATLATQYF.

This chain joins TRBV4-2 and TRBJ2-7; 7 nucleotides agree with TRBD2. Germline loops: CDR1 LGHNA, CDR2 YNFKEQ. This CDR3 spans 15 amino acids. After removal of 6 bases from V and 7 bases from J, the junction contained 15 bases not matched to a gene. The CDR3 nucleotides read TGTGCCAGCAGTCGGGAGGCACAGGTTGGGATGGAGCAGTACTTC. Translating gives CASSREAQVGMEQYF.

The chain recombines TRBV25-1 with TRBJ2-1; D possibly corresponds to TRBD2 (5 bases). V lost 11 bases to trimming and J lost 5 bases, with 22 bases between them. Germline assignment: CDR1 MGHDK and CDR2 SYGVNS. The CDR3 spans 15 residues. The CDR3 bases are TGTGCCTGCCGTTGGGGTTACGGGGAAGACAATGAGCAGTTCTTC. Translated: CACRWGYGEDNEQFF.

The chain carries TRBV5-1 and TRBJ2-5; TRBD1 matches 10 bases. Trimming took 0 bases from V and 5 from J; bases not matched to a gene: 7. CDR3 size: 16 residues. Germline lookup yields CDR1 SGHRS and CDR2 YFSETQ. In DNA form, the CDR3 reads TGCGCCAGCAGCTTGGAGGGACAGGGGCACTGGGAGACCCAGTACTTC. Residues: CASSLEGQGHWETQYF.

The chain employs TRBV6-1 and TRBJ1-5; D uncertain. V lost 1 base to trimming and J lost 7 bases, with 11 bases between them. Germline loops: CDR1 MNHNS, CDR2 SASEGT. CDR3 length equals 14 residues. CDR3 residues: CASSEVGPKQPQHF. DNA of the CDR3: TGTGCCAGCAGTGAAGTTGGGCCCAAGCAGCCCCAGCATTTT.

The rearrangement links TRBV7-9 to TRBJ2-1; TRBD1 matches 10 bases. The V gene end was trimmed by 5 bases and the J gene end by 1 base; junction bases not matched to a gene: 8. The CDR3 spans 17 residues. Germline V gene lookup returns CDR1 SEHNR and CDR2 FQNEAQ (reference sequence). The CDR3: CASSPGGTGVSYNEQFF. As DNA, the CDR3 is TGTGCCAGCAGCCCGGGGGGGACAGGGGTTTCCTACAATGAGCAGTTCTTC.